Sequencing of this T cell receptor beta chain was carried out in a study of cytomegalovirus exposure and HLA in healthy donors (dated by TCRdb to about 2017). Background on the whole study: An earlier analysis of roughly 610 of the donors reported 250 to 300 Gb of sequence data and 117 million unique TCR beta sequences obtained from about 170 million T cells. An early release that covered about 600 HLA-typed donors contained around 330 gigabases of sequencing data and roughly 84 million unique TCR sequences. Of the 300 to 450 genotyped donors, roughly 80% were placed in the genetic ancestry cluster associated with self-reported Caucasian donors. The study aimed to test whether signatures of past pathogen exposure could be identified by cataloging public T cell receptors. The study profiled the T cell repertoires of more than 500 subjects by immunosequencing and related them to cytomegalovirus serostatus. Besides the first cohort of around 700 subjects, a separate validation cohort made up of roughly 130 different subjects was used. The study combined high-throughput TCR immunosequencing, statistical association of individual TCRs with disease status, and machine learning to predict cytomegalovirus infection status. A later analysis re-analyzed previously published TCR beta repertoires from roughly 600 donors and added high-resolution HLA genotyping to study TCR occurrence patterns. In the later analysis, no new phenotypic data were used to find candidate immune exposures; instead, reliance was placed on TCR beta sequences and their occurrence across donors. In an earlier analysis of 587 of the donors, high-throughput TCR beta sequencing was used to judge whether each TCR beta V gene segment behaved as functional or pseudogenic. Donor age, sex, ethnicity and CMV serostatus were compiled alongside the repertoire data. A later genetic analysis took genome-wide SNP genotypes for about 55% of the roughly 670 donors and used that subset as a discovery cohort. All discovery cohort repertoires had been generated using a single sequencing platform. Both class I and class II loci were covered by HLA typing, at four-digit resolution. Typing coverage varied by locus: about 629-640 donors for A, B, C, DRB1 and DQB1; roughly 560 for DQA1; 606 for DPA1; fewer than 480 for DPB1. Five DR-DQ haplotypes were handled as single units for association and clustering because linkage in the cohort was strong. Across around 400 genotyped donors of the cohort, an average of about 200,000 unique TCR beta nucleotide sequences per donor were sequenced, and approximately 17% of those sequences were non-productive. Study-wide conclusions, independent of this receptor: In vitro tests confirmed that a few of the cytomegalovirus-associated TCR beta chains recognize cytomegalovirus antigens. Sequencing depth was assumed to be roughly uniform across donors in the presence/absence analyses, though that assumption may not hold. In a later genetic analysis, fewer N-insertions in productive TCRs were reported among donors in an Asian-associated ancestry cluster than the approximately 710-donor mean. Broadly in line with IMGT annotations, most TCR beta V segments showed up in productive rearrangements about 90% or about 30% of the time in an earlier analysis of approximately 640 of the donors. A later analysis found that HLA-associated TCR beta chains were more clonally expanded and had lower generation probabilities than equally common non-associated chains. Correlated functional status among segregating V segments might be attributable to linkage disequilibrium, but an unknown experimental factor could not be ruled out. Seventeen rarely observed V segments, including chromosome 9 orphons, were excluded from the earlier analysis of approximately 600 of the donors because counts were too low. Most TCR sequences were observed very rarely across donors, whereas some public TCRs were present in many individuals. In a later analysis, several top co-occurrence clusters were reported to appear linked to parvovirus B19, influenza, CMV and Epstein-Barr virus. In a later genetic analysis, a missense DCLRE1C variant was associated with V-gene and J-gene trimming of TCR beta chains, and the association was replicated in an independent cohort. A later analysis associated about 17,000 TCR beta sequences with specific HLA alleles at a false discovery rate of 0.05. According to a later analysis, TCR association rates differed among HLA loci, with DRB1 alleles showing the most associated TCRs and HLA-C alleles showing the fewest. A further reported finding was that TCR beta sequences accurately predicted the HLA-A and HLA-B alleles for most subjects in the first cohort. According to the authors, the approach could potentially be generalized to other disease states and immunological phenotypes. The classifier was reported to diagnose cytomegalovirus status with high specificity and sensitivity in both the original cohort and the validation cohort. In the study, around 150 TCR beta chains were listed as associated with cytomegalovirus. Only TCR beta chains were sequenced in this cohort, and the absence of alpha or paired-chain data limited detectable features. In a later analysis, most CMV-associated TCR beta chains were found to appear HLA-restricted, with HLA associations seemingly driven largely by CMV exposure. Because the 87-base-pair reads could not distinguish some IMGT-functional V segments, including TRBV6-2 and TRBV6-3, those segments were excluded. Immune exposure information for the cohort was limited to CMV serostatus. Because HLA typing was missing for some donors at each locus, association tests included only the typed subset. The sequencing pipeline was judged likely to have produced a cluster of highly shared sequence variants as a technical artifact. When HLA alleles, especially DR and DQ, strongly co-occurred, attributing TCR associations to individual alleles was difficult.

The CDR3 runs 15 amino acids, cysteine and phenylalanine included. Left in the record is the CDR3 DNA by itself, 45 bases read in frame from the first base. Trimming removed 0 bases from V and 8 bases from J, leaving 13 bases between the germline ends. CDR1 and CDR2 (LGHNA, YNFKEQ) derive from the germline V gene. The library relied on the immunoSEQ multiplex PCR assay. For the multiplex PCR, a mixture combining 60 forward primers for TCR Vbeta segments and 13 reverse primers for TCR Jbeta segments was used. Amplification of the CDR3 region of rearranged TCR beta genes was performed with a multiplex PCR assay on genomic DNA. Amplified TCR beta libraries were sequenced as 87-base-pair reads on the Illumina HiSeq System. Turning to the authors' computational methods: In a later analysis, some 80 million unique TCR beta chains were counted across the 650 to 750 repertoires, and roughly 10 million of these chains were shared by at least two donors. To remove PCR and sequencing errors, raw reads were error-corrected and collapsed into unique sequences using a nearest-neighbor algorithm that merged closely related sequences. CDR3 sequences were aligned to IMGT reference sequences to assign V, D and J gene segments. For a sequence to be retained, at least a six-nucleotide match to both a V gene segment and a J gene segment was required. Rearrangements were classified as productive when the CDR3 lacked stop codons and remained in frame with V and J, and all other rearrangements were classified as non-productive. CDR3 was defined according to IMGT convention as the region running from the second conserved V-encoded cysteine to the conserved J-encoded phenylalanine. The earlier analysis of some 600 of the donors excluded sequences that lacked an unambiguous match to a single V gene segment. In an earlier analysis of 450 to 700 of the donors, V segments were called functional above 56.7% productive rearrangements and were called segregating when the between-donor standard deviation exceeded 5%. To diagnose cytomegalovirus status from the catalog of TCR beta chain sequences, a statistical classification framework was built. In a later analysis, V and J genes were assigned by comparing TCR nucleotide sequences against IMGT/GENE-DB human TR gene sequences. A later analysis assigned CDR3 sequences and most-parsimonious VDJ recombination scenarios with the TCRdist pipeline. A later analysis defined each TCR beta chain by its CDR3 amino acid sequence plus V-gene family, and excluded reads lacking a unique V-gene family. A later analysis removed 550 to 650 highly shared, low-generation-probability nucleotide sequences to deal with suspected cross-contamination and a sequencing artifact. A later analysis calculated a clonal expansion index for each public chain from normalized within-repertoire ranks of inferred template counts. A later analysis computed generation probabilities with a VDJ recombination model fitted to out-of-frame rearrangements, and checked the results against IGoR. In a later analysis, hypergeometric tests were used to score TCR-TCR, TCR-HLA and TCR-CMV co-occurrence, with a repertoire-size bias correction applied to TCR pairs. To estimate false discovery rates, a later analysis permuted the HLA or CMV assignments 20 times. In a later analysis, co-occurring TCRs were grouped with DBSCAN, and TCRdist sequence similarity was added when clustering was performed within HLA-allele-positive subsets. Repertoires with fewer than 30,000 or more than 120,000 public chains, plus five repertoires with anomalous nucleotide sharing, were excluded from co-occurrence clustering. TCRdb limited this immuneACCESS table to in-frame rearrangements with V and J called. A share of clones is missing; checked studies link under half to unresolved V genes, and the rest is unexplained. The V and J calls and clone size were taken over from that table, and D and trimming were inferred from the DNA. Recorded for this sample are about 200,000 clones; around 87% of them occurred a single time. The ten largest clones add up to 1% to 1.5% of the sample.

The cohort consisted of 666 healthy bone marrow donors. Cohort members were all nominally healthy when sampled, although unrecorded immune exposures were likely present. The donor tested CMV seronegative and was one of the 352 seronegative cohort members. A peripheral blood sample was collected from each donor, and TCR beta sequencing was performed on peripheral blood mononuclear cells. The Qiagen DNeasy Blood Extraction Kit was used to extract genomic DNA from the blood cell samples. On this clone: Its antigen target is currently unknown. The sample holds no much larger clone one base away, and base qualities are not on file.

The rearranged segments are TRBV4-2 and TRBJ1-4; the D gene lacks a confident call. The sequenced sample was PBMCs. The TCR comes from a man aged 25 to 40 in good health and CMV-seronegative. In nucleotides, the sequence is TGTGCCAGCAGCCAAGATCAGGTTGTCCGAGAAAAACTGTTTTTT. This is translated as CASSQDQVVREKLFF.